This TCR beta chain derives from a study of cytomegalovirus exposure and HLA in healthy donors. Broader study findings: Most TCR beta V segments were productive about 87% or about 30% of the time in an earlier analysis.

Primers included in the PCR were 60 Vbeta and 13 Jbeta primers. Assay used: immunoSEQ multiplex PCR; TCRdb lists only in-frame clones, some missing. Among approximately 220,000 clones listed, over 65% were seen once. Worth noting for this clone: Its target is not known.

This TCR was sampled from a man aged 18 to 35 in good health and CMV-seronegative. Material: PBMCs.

CDR3 loop: CASSSRDRGSYGYTF. The DNA for the CDR3 is TGCGCCAGCAGCTCCCGGGACAGGGGAAGCTATGGCTACACCTTC. The chain couples TRBV5-1 to TRBJ1-2; TRBD1 matches 10 bases. Germline V gives CDR1 SGHRS, CDR2 YFSETQ. This CDR3 has 15 amino acids. Trimming at V came to 3 bases and at J to 4 bases, leaving 6 bases not matched to a gene. The whole variable domain, filled in from reference TRBV5-1 and TRBJ1-2, reads KAGVTQTPRYLIKTRGQQVTLSCSPISGHRSVSWYQQTPGQGLQFLFEYFSETQRNKGNFPGRFSGRQFSNSRSEMNVSTLELGDSALYLCASSSRDRGSYGYTFGSGTRLTVV.